This T cell receptor (beta chain) was documented in a study of blood T cell repertoires in COVID-19 (dated by TCRdb to 2018 to 2020). Looking at the study overall: Collaborator samples came from the United States, Italy and Spain and covered acute and convalescent phases of COVID-19. Sample metadata almost always included a de-identified subject ID, COVID-19 status, age in years and sex. Where available, HLA class I and class II types were obtained from metadata supplied by the sample provider rather than from assay-based typing. The repertoires were released in a freely available public database meant as a resource for research on the immune response to SARS-CoV-2. Deeply sampled blood TCRbeta repertoires from subjects exposed to, actively infected with, or recovered from COVID-19 were included in the dataset. The prospective study material was composed of cDNA or gDNA derived from T cells, B-cell-depleted T cells, or PBMCs. Samples came from the ongoing ImmuneRACE study (first 160 participants) plus 1,254 subjects from 6 global collaborators. General conclusions and limits of the study: The amount of clinical and demographic metadata varied by source and participant and was provided uncurated.

TCRbeta CDR3 regions were amplified from genomic DNA by means of the immunoSEQ Assay, a bias-controlled multiplex PCR. The authors' pipeline ran thus. Nucleated cell counts per sample were estimated from amplification of reference gene primers within the assay. Sequence reads were collapsed and filtered to measure the absolute abundance of every unique TCRbeta CDR3 rearrangement. For each sample, productive Simpson clonality was calculated by taking the square root of Simpson's diversity index across productive rearrangements. TCRdb stores this immuneACCESS table with in-frame sequences only. Part of the clones is absent; in the studies checked, under half of the shortfall reflects unresolved V genes, and no reason is known for the rest. V, J and clone size are taken as reported in that table, and D and trimming were inferred from the DNA itself. This sample holds 150,000 to 190,000 clones; more than 85% were observed only once. The top ten hold approximately 2.4% of the sample.

Inclusive of the bounding cysteine and phenylalanine, the CDR3 is 15 residues long. The read is trimmed to its CDR3 DNA, 45 bases read in frame from base 1. CDR1 KGHDR and CDR2 SFDVKD are derived from the germline V gene. V trim: 7 bases; J trim: 4 bases; unmatched bases: 8. Collaborating institutions collected whole blood in K2EDTA tubes following their own protocols. For TCRbeta analysis, collaborators shipped samples as frozen whole blood, isolated PBMCs, or DNA extracted from either of those sample types. As for this clone: It has no known antigen specificity. No much larger clone is present one base from it, and per-base qualities are unavailable.

Sequences were obtained from peripheral blood. The receptor comes from a woman in her seventies with acute or convalescent COVID-19. Rearrangement joined TRBV24-1 to TRBJ1-5; 8 middle bases align to TRBD1. Here is the DNA: TGTGCCACCAGCGGGCGGACAGGGCGAAATCAGCCCCAGCATTTT. Its translation reads: CATSGRTGRNQPQHF.